This T cell receptor (beta chain) was recovered during a study of cytomegalovirus exposure and HLA in healthy donors (dated by TCRdb to 2017 to 2019). Background for the entire study: According to an earlier analysis of 587 of the donors, some 180 million T cells yielded 117 million unique TCR beta sequences and about 300 Gb of sequence data. Approximately 300 gigabases of sequencing data and around 85 million unique TCR sequences made up an early release that covered fewer than 650 HLA-typed donors. The genetic ancestry cluster associated with self-reported Caucasian donors included 81% of the roughly 400 genotyped donors. The study aimed to test whether signatures of past pathogen exposure could be identified by cataloging public T cell receptors. The T cell repertoires of some 670 subjects were profiled by immunosequencing and related to cytomegalovirus serostatus. Along with the roughly 710-subject first cohort, a separate validation cohort of over a hundred different subjects was used. The study combined high-throughput TCR immunosequencing, statistical association of individual TCRs with disease status, and machine learning to predict cytomegalovirus infection status. To study patterns of TCR occurrence, a later analysis re-analyzed previously published TCR beta repertoires from 700 or so donors and added high-resolution HLA genotyping. In the later analysis, no new phenotypic data were used to find candidate immune exposures; instead, reliance was placed on TCR beta sequences and their occurrence across donors. An earlier analysis of 587 of the donors applied high-throughput TCR beta sequencing to assess whether each TCR beta V gene segment acted as functional or pseudogenic. Alongside the repertoire data, information on donor age, sex, ethnicity and CMV serostatus was compiled. Genome-wide SNP genotypes for about three fifths of the 666 donors were used in a later genetic analysis, which treated that subset as a discovery cohort. Every discovery cohort repertoire had been produced on one sequencing platform. HLA typing covered class I and class II loci at four-digit resolution. The number of typed donors differed by locus: about 629-640 for A, B, C, DRB1 and DQB1; some 500 for DQA1; over 600 for DPA1; and approximately 450 for DPB1. Five DR-DQ haplotypes were handled as single units for association and clustering because linkage in the cohort was strong. Among approximately 370 genotyped donors of the cohort, an average of around 250,000 unique TCR beta nucleotide sequences was sequenced per donor, of which about 19% were non-productive. Overall results and qualifications from the work: Correlated functional status among segregating V segments might reflect linkage disequilibrium, but an unknown experimental factor could not be ruled out. An association between a missense DCLRE1C variant and V-gene and J-gene trimming of TCR beta chains was found in a later genetic analysis and replicated in an independent cohort. This cohort had only TCR beta chains sequenced, and the lack of alpha or paired-chain data limited which features could be detected. A later analysis found that HLA-associated TCR beta chains were more clonally expanded and had lower generation probabilities than equally common non-associated chains. In a later analysis, about 17,000 TCR beta sequences were associated with specific HLA alleles at a false discovery rate of 0.05. A further reported finding was that TCR beta sequences accurately predicted the HLA-A and HLA-B alleles for most subjects in the first cohort. The 87-base-pair reads could not distinguish some IMGT-functional V segments, including TRBV6-2 and TRBV6-3, so those segments were excluded. The study listed approximately 150 TCR beta chains as associated with cytomegalovirus. Roughly uniform sequencing depth across donors was assumed in presence/absence analyses, although this assumption may not hold. The earlier analysis of nearly 600 of the donors excluded seventeen rarely observed V segments, including chromosome 9 orphons, because counts were too low. Most TCR sequences were observed very rarely across donors, whereas some public TCRs were present in many individuals. Immune exposure information for the cohort was limited to CMV serostatus. Because HLA typing was unavailable for some donors at each locus, only the typed subset was used in association tests. Strong co-occurrence of HLA alleles, especially DR and DQ, made assigning TCR associations to individual alleles difficult. According to a later analysis, TCR association rates differed among HLA loci, with DRB1 alleles showing the most associated TCRs and HLA-C alleles showing the fewest. A later analysis reported that several top co-occurrence clusters appeared linked to parvovirus B19, influenza, CMV and Epstein-Barr virus. The sequencing pipeline was judged likely to have produced a cluster of highly shared sequence variants as a technical artifact. An earlier analysis of several hundred of the donors showed that most TCR beta V segments appeared in productive rearrangements either about 87% or about 30% of the time, which broadly matched IMGT annotations. In both the original and validation cohorts, the classifier was reported to diagnose cytomegalovirus status with high specificity and sensitivity. The authors suggested that the approach could potentially be extended to other disease states and immunological phenotypes. A later analysis found that most CMV-associated TCR beta chains appeared HLA-restricted, with HLA associations seemingly driven largely by CMV exposure. According to a later genetic analysis, donors in an Asian-associated ancestry cluster had fewer N-insertions in productive TCRs than the roughly 660-donor mean. In vitro tests confirmed that three of the cytomegalovirus-associated TCR beta chains recognize cytomegalovirus antigens.

The library was prepared using the immunoSEQ multiplex PCR assay. The multiplex PCR relied on a mix of 60 forward primers for TCR Vbeta segments and 13 reverse primers for TCR Jbeta segments. The CDR3 region of rearranged TCR beta genes was amplified from genomic DNA by a multiplex PCR assay. The Illumina HiSeq System was used to sequence the amplified TCR beta libraries as 87-base-pair reads. The original pipeline was this. A later analysis counted approximately 84 million unique TCR beta chains across the 640 or so repertoires, and some 11 million of these chains were shared by at least two donors. Raw reads were error-corrected and collapsed into unique sequences with a nearest-neighbor algorithm that merged closely related sequences to remove PCR and sequencing errors. Alignment of CDR3 sequences to IMGT reference sequences was used to assign V, D and J gene segments. For a sequence to be retained, a match of at least six nucleotides was required to both a V gene segment and a J gene segment. Rearrangements were classified as productive when the CDR3 lacked stop codons and remained in frame with V and J, and all other rearrangements were classified as non-productive. CDR3 was defined by IMGT convention, running from the second conserved V-encoded cysteine to the conserved J-encoded phenylalanine. In an earlier analysis of around 570 of the donors, sequences lacking an unambiguous match to a single V gene segment were excluded. In an earlier analysis of approximately 550 of the donors, V segments were called functional above 56.7% productive rearrangements and were called segregating when the between-donor standard deviation exceeded 5%. A statistical classification framework was built for diagnosing cytomegalovirus status from the catalog of TCR beta chain sequences. In a later analysis, V and J genes were assigned by comparing TCR nucleotide sequences against IMGT/GENE-DB human TR gene sequences. Using the TCRdist pipeline, a later analysis assigned CDR3 sequences along with most-parsimonious VDJ recombination scenarios. In a later analysis, each TCR beta chain was defined by its CDR3 amino acid sequence together with its V-gene family, and reads without a unique V-gene family were excluded. In a later analysis, approximately 590 highly shared, low-generation-probability nucleotide sequences were removed to address suspected cross-contamination and a sequencing artifact. In a later analysis, a clonal expansion index was calculated for each public chain from normalized within-repertoire ranks of inferred template counts. In a later analysis, generation probabilities were computed using a VDJ recombination model fitted to out-of-frame rearrangements, and the results were checked against IGoR. In a later analysis, hypergeometric tests were used to score TCR-TCR, TCR-HLA and TCR-CMV co-occurrence, with a repertoire-size bias correction applied to TCR pairs. A later analysis estimated false discovery rates by permuting HLA or CMV assignments 20 times. In a later analysis, co-occurring TCRs were grouped with DBSCAN, and TCRdist sequence similarity was added when clustering was performed within HLA-allele-positive subsets. Co-occurrence clustering excluded repertoires with fewer than 30,000 or more than 120,000 public chains, plus five with anomalous nucleotide sharing. Drawn from immuneACCESS, this table holds only the in-frame rearrangements with V and J called that TCRdb kept. Clones are partly lost; checked studies trace under half to an unresolved V gene and leave the rest unexplained. The V and J calls and clone size are taken from that table; D and trimming were inferred from the DNA. The sample table shows tens of thousands of clones, and over 60% are seen once. In total, the top ten clones hold about 12% of the sample.

Via the germline V gene, CDR1 is SGHRS and CDR2 YFSETQ. V is cut by 6 bases and J by 2 bases, and the space between the germline ends is 8 bases. Taken from cysteine to phenylalanine, the CDR3 has 13 residues. The sequence is cut down to CDR3 DNA, 39 bases in frame from base 1. The cohort comprised under 700 healthy bone marrow donors. At the time of sampling, every cohort member was nominally healthy, though immune exposures that went unrecorded were likely present. The donor tested CMV seropositive, placing the donor among the approximately 290 seropositive members of the cohort. Each donor provided a peripheral blood sample, and peripheral blood mononuclear cells were used for TCR beta sequencing. The Qiagen DNeasy Blood Extraction Kit was used to extract genomic DNA from the blood cell samples. A word on this clone: The specificity of this receptor is unknown. No qualities accompany the bases; no much larger clone lies one base away. Other DNA sequences within the sample encode an identical CDR3.

Recombination connected TRBV5-1 to TRBJ2-2; no D gene is confidently identified. Sequencing was carried out using PBMCs. The source is a male donor in good health and CMV-seropositive. The DNA sequence is given as TGCGCCAGCACCGACAAAAACACCGGGGAGCTGTTTTTT. Protein translation: CASTDKNTGELFF.